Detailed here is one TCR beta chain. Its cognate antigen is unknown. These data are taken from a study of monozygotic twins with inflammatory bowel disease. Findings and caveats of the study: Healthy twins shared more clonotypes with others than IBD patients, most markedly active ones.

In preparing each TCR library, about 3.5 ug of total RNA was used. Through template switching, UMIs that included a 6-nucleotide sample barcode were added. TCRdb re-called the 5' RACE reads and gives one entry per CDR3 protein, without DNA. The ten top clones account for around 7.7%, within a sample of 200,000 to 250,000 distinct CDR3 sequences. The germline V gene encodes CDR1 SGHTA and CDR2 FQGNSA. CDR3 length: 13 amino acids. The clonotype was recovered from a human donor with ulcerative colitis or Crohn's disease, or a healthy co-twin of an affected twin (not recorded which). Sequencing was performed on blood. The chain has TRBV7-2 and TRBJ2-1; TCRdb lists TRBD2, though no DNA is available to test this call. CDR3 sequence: CASSPIWWHEQFF. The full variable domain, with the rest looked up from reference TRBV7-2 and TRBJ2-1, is GAGVSQSPSNKVTEKGKDVELRCDPISGHTALYWYRQSLGQGLEFLIYFQGNSAPDKSGLPSDRFSAERTGGSVSTLTIQRTQQEDSAVYLCASSPIWWHEQFFGPGTRLTVL.